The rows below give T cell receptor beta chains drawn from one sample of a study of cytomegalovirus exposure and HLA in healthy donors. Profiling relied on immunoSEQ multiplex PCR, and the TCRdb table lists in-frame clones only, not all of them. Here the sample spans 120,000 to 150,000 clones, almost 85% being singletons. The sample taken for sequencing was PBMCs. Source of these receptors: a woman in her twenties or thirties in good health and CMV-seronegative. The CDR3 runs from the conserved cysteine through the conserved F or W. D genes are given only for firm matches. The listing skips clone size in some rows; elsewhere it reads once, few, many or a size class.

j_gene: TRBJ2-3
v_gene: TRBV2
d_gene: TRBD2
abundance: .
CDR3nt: TGTGCCAGCAGCCTTAGCGGGGGGGGGACAGATACGCAGTATTTT
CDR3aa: CASSLSGGGTDTQYF

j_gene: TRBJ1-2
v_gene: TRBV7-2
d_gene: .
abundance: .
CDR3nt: TGTGCCAGCAGCCCCCGCGGGGCAGCTAACTATGGCTACACCTTC
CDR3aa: CASSPRGAANYGYTF

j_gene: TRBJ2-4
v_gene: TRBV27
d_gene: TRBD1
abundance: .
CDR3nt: TGTGCCAGCAGTTACAGGGGTCTAGCCAAAAACATTCAGTACTTC
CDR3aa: CASSYRGLAKNIQYF

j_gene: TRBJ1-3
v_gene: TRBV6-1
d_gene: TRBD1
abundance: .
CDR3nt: TGTGCCAGCAGTGAAGCATGGGACAGCCTCTCTGGAAACACCATATATTTT
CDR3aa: CASSEAWDSLSGNTIYF

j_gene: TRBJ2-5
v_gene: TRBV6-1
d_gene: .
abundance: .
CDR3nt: TGTGCCAGCAGTGAGGCAGGGCACGAGACCCAGTACTTC
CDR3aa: CASSEAGHETQYF

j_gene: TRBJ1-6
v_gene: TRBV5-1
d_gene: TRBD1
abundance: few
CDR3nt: TGCGCCACCCGGGACAGGGAAGACTCACCCCTCCACTTT
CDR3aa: CATRDREDSPLHF

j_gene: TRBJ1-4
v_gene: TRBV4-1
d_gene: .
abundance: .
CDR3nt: TGCGCCAGCAGCCTTTCGACGGAGAGGAAAAATGAAAAACTGTTTTTT
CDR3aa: CASSLSTERKNEKLFF

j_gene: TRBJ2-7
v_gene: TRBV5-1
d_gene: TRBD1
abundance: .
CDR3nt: TGCGCCAGCAGCTTAGGACAGGGGGTCCCCTACGAGCAGTACTTC
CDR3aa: CASSLGQGVPYEQYF

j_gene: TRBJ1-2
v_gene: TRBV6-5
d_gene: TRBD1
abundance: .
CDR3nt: TGTGCCAGCAGTCGACAGGGGTGGGGTGGGGGCTACACCTTC
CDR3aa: CASSRQGWGGGYTF

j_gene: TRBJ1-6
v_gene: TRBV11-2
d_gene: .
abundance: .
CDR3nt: TGTGCCAGCAGCGCAAGGGGAACGGGTAATTCACCCCTCCACTTT
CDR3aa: CASSARGTGNSPLHF